These 18 T cell receptor beta chains were sequenced from one sample in a study of T cell responses to AZD1222 COVID-19 vaccine. Using immunoSEQ multiplex PCR, the repertoire was profiled, and TCRdb retains in-frame clones only, with some absent. The repertoire holds roughly 100,000 clones, around 92% seen once, with 35% to 50% in the top ten. The source material was peripheral blood, sampled on day 0 of AZD1222 vaccination. These receptors were obtained from an adult in good health.

The chain joins TRBV6-2 or TRBV6-3 to TRBJ2-1; 7 nucleotides align to TRBD2. The germline CDR1 and CDR2 sequences are MNHEY and SVGEGT. The CDR3 length is 15 residues. V shed 2 bases, J shed 0 bases, and the junction held 1 base outside the gene matches. Written as DNA, the CDR3 is TGTGCCAGCAGTTACCGGGGGGTCTCCTACAATGAGCAGTTCTTC. Translated: CASSYRGVSYNEQFF.

This clone was detected only once. The rearrangement joins TRBV29-1 to TRBJ1-4; no definite D call. Germline CDR1 reads SQVTM; CDR2 reads ANQGSEA. This CDR3 has 14 residues. V was clipped by 1 base and J by 4 bases, with 10 bases between them. CDR3 sequence: CSVEVGRRNEKLFF. The DNA of the CDR3 is TGCAGCGTTGAAGTTGGCAGGCGTAATGAAAAACTGTTTTTT.

The V call is TRBV7-9, the J call TRBJ2-7; TRBD1 matches at 8 bases. J was trimmed by 3 bases and V by 1 base; bases with no gene match: 5. The CDR3 extends over 15 amino acids. Germline loops: CDR1 SEHNR, CDR2 FQNEAQ (reference sequence). The CDR3 reads CASSLDGQGYYEQYF. The CDR3, as DNA: TGTGCCAGCAGCTTAGATGGACAGGGATACTACGAGCAGTACTTC.

The chain employs TRBV19 and TRBJ1-1; TRBD1 is a possible D gene (5 bases). V was shortened by 4 bases and J by 0 bases, with 9 bases between the two germline ends. CDR1 and CDR2 (germline): LNHDA, SQIVND (reference sequence). CDR3 length equals 14 residues. The CDR3 DNA sequence: TGTGCCAGTAGTACAGGGTTATTGAACACTGAAGCTTTCTTT. Protein product: CASSTGLLNTEAFF.

This chain connects TRBV19 to TRBJ1-3; possibly TRBD1 for D (5 bases). This CDR3 comprises 14 residues. Germline V gene lookup returns CDR1 LNHDA and CDR2 SQIVND (reference sequence). Between the trimmed V and J ends, which lost 7 bases and 0 bases, there was a span of 10 bases. The CDR3 loop is CASKRGSSGNTIYF. The CDR3 region has the DNA TGTGCCAGTAAAAGGGGCTCCTCTGGAAACACCATATATTTT.

J is TRBJ2-7 and V is TRBV19; TRBD1 is a possible D gene (6 bases). V lost 6 bases, J lost 7 bases, and 16 bases lay in between. The CDR3 is made up of 13 amino acids. The V gene's germline CDR1 is LNHDA and CDR2 SQIVND (reference sequence). The chain's CDR3 is CASRGATAGEQYF. The CDR3 DNA is TGTGCCAGTAGGGGGGCCACCGCAGGAGAGCAGTACTTC. Based on the CDR3 plus reference TRBV19 and TRBJ2-7, the full variable domain is DGGITQSPKYLFRKEGQNVTLSCEQNLNHDAMYWYRQDPGQGLRLIYYSQIVNDFQKGDIAEGYSVSREKKESFPLTVTSAQKNPTAFYLCASRGATAGEQYFGPGTRLTVT.

This chain joins TRBV19 and TRBJ1-6; 7 nucleotides align to TRBD1. The germline V gene encodes CDR1 LNHDA and CDR2 SQIVND (reference sequence). V shed 10 bases and J 12 bases; nucleotides not matched to a gene: 9. The CDR3 spans 12 residues. CDR3 coding DNA: TGTGCCACAAACAGGGGTGAGGGACCCCTCCACTTT. This gives the protein CATNRGEGPLHF.

This sequence joins TRBV7-3 and TRBJ2-7, with 8 bases identical to TRBD2. V shed 5 bases, J shed 4 bases, and the junction held 10 bases outside the gene matches. Germline V lookup: CDR1 SGHTA, CDR2 FQGTGA. The CDR3 totals 15 residues. The CDR3: CASSELAGAQYEQYF. DNA for the CDR3: TGTGCCAGCAGCGAGCTAGCGGGTGCCCAATACGAGCAGTACTTC. Based on the CDR3 plus reference TRBV7-3 and TRBJ2-7, the full variable domain is GAGVSQTPSNKVTEKGKYVELRCDPISGHTALYWYRQSLGQGPEFLIYFQGTGAADDSGLPNDRFFAVRPEGSVSTLKIQRTERGDSAVYLCASSELAGAQYEQYFGPGTRLTVT.

The V and J genes are TRBV28 and TRBJ1-2, with a tentative D call TRBD1 (5 bases). The CDR3 sequence is 15 residues long. CDR1 and CDR2 (germline): MDHEN, SYDVKM. Trimming cost V 7 bases and J 1 base, with 16 bases left between them. This CDR3 reads CASNPMDKNNYGYTF. DNA of the CDR3: TGTGCCAGCAACCCGATGGACAAGAATAACTATGGCTACACCTTC.

The chain is built from TRBV6-2 or TRBV6-3 and TRBJ1-1; 8 nucleotides line up with TRBD1. CDR3 length: 16 amino acids. Germline CDR1 is MNHEY and CDR2 is SVGEGT. V was clipped by 2 bases and J by 2 bases; unmatched bases: 7. CDR3 in DNA: TGTGCCAGCAGTTACACTCCCGGACAGGGCAACACTGAAGCTTTCTTT. Translation gives CASSYTPGQGNTEAFF.

The V gene is TRBV27, the J gene TRBJ2-1, with a tentative D call TRBD2 (6 bases). CDR1 MNHEY and CDR2 SMNVEV come from the germline V gene (reference sequence). The CDR3 contains 13 residues. Trimming removed 4 bases from V and 4 bases from J, with 8 bases in between. CDR3 sequence (DNA): TGTGCCAGCAGTTCCGGACTATACAATGAGCAGTTCTTC. Protein: CASSSGLYNEQFF.

This clone occurred a few times. This rearrangement joins TRBV3-1 (or the pseudogene TRBV3-2) to TRBJ2-5, with a weak D call TRBD1 (6 bases). CDR1 is LGHDT, CDR2 YNNKEL, per germline (reference sequence). The CDR3 is 14 residues long. Trimming removed 4 bases at V and 6 bases at J, with 15 bases between. The CDR3 sequence: CASSRTQGKKTQYF. DNA for the CDR3: TGTGCCAGCAGCCGAACACAGGGTAAAAAGACCCAGTACTTC.

This chain links TRBV7-3 with TRBJ2-5; D may be TRBD1 (5 bases). V was shortened by 5 bases and J by 4 bases, with 14 bases between the two germline ends. The germline gives CDR1 SGHTA, CDR2 FQGTGA. CDR3 length: 14 amino acids. CDR3 bases: TGTGCCAGCAGCGTCTCAGGGCAGGGAGAGACCCAGTACTTC. This gives the protein CASSVSGQGETQYF.

The chain uses TRBV15 and TRBJ1-6, with 7 bases fitting TRBD1. With 1 base clipped from V and 7 bases from J, the junction kept 10 bases outside the gene matches. CDR1 is LNHNV, CDR2 YYDKDF, per germline (reference sequence). This CDR3 is built from 17 residues. The CDR3: CATSRAKDRRLNSPLHF. In DNA form, the CDR3 reads TGTGCCACCAGCAGAGCAAAGGACAGGCGTCTCAATTCACCCCTCCACTTT.

In this sample, this clone turned up once. This rearrangement joins TRBV18 to TRBJ2-1; a possible D gene is TRBD1 (6 bases). Germline loops: CDR1 KGHSH, CDR2 LQKENI. The length of the CDR3 is 16 residues. V lost 6 bases and J lost 3, with 18 bases in between. The CDR3 reads CASSQRLTGNYNEQFF. The CDR3 bases are TGTGCCAGCTCCCAGCGCCTGACAGGAAACTACAATGAGCAGTTCTTC. The whole variable domain, filled in from reference TRBV18 and TRBJ2-1, reads NAGVMQNPRHLVRRRGQEARLRCSPMKGHSHVYWYRQLPEEGLKFMVYLQKENIIDESGMPKERFSAEFPKEGPSILRIQQVVRGDSAAYFCASSQRLTGNYNEQFFGPGTRLTVL.

This clone was seen just once. The J gene is TRBJ1-6, the V gene TRBV11-2; no reliable D call. The CDR3 extends over 14 amino acids. Germline lookup yields CDR1 SGHAT and CDR2 FQNNGV. Trimming removed 5 bases at V and 9 bases at J, with 14 bases between. The chain's CDR3 is CASSVIIRSSPLHF. The DNA of the CDR3 is TGTGCCAGCAGCGTCATAATTCGGAGTTCACCCCTCCACTTT.

This clone was observed a few times. V usage is TRBV7-6 and J usage is TRBJ2-7; D gene unclear. The CDR3 is made up of 14 amino acids. Trimming shortened V by 1 base and J by 3 bases, and 10 bases separated the two germline ends. Per the germline V gene, CDR1 is SGHVS and CDR2 is FNYEAQ. CDR3 residues: CASSLEGRIYEQYF. CDR3 DNA sequence: TGTGCCAGCAGCTTAGAAGGACGGATCTACGAGCAGTACTTC.

The chain uses TRBV6-2 or TRBV6-3 and TRBJ2-5, with a possible D match to TRBD2 (6 bases). V was shortened by 5 bases and J by 2 bases, with 21 bases between the two germline ends. There are 17 residues in the CDR3. Germline V lookup: CDR1 MNHEY, CDR2 SVGEGT. CDR3 bases: TGTGCCAGCAGTCTGGAGCGTGGCGGGACCATACAAGAGACCCAGTACTTC. Protein product: CASSLERGGTIQETQYF.